This T cell receptor (beta chain) was found in a study of shared clonotypes between healthy human individuals. This clone was counted a single time. Sequencing used immunoSEQ multiplex PCR; TCRdb keeps in-frame clones, though not all of them. The repertoire includes 500,000 to 700,000 clones, roughly 95% of them detected once, and over 0.1% sits in the top ten. Positively selected for CCR7, the CD45RO-negative cells used as naive CD8 cells excluded terminally differentiated effector memory CD45RA+ cells. The CDR3 is made up of 15 amino acids. Germline loops: CDR1 MDHEN, CDR2 SYDVKM. Deletions cut 1 base from V and 7 bases from J, with 17 bases between.

The sequenced sample was naive CD8+ T cells sorted from blood. This receptor was obtained from a woman in her twenties or thirties in good health. The gene calls are TRBV28 and TRBJ2-7; D is perhaps TRBD2 (6 bases). CDR3 protein: CASSLSRDSVWEQYF. The DNA of the CDR3 is TGTGCCAGCAGTTTATCCCGGGACTCGGTGTGGGAGCAGTACTTC.